This T cell receptor beta chain originates from a study of T cells in Graves' hyperthyroidism and ophthalmopathy. PBMCs came from roughly 10 ml fresh peripheral blood. RNA transcripts yielded amplified TCR beta CDR3 regions. First-round RT-PCR of the TCR CDR3 relied on the HTBI primer set. From the multiplex PCR reads, TCRdb called clonotypes with MiXCR, one entry per CDR3 protein. The data show under 650,000 distinct CDR3 sequences, around 15% seen once. General study points: Expanded thyroid clonotypes (above 0.001) were mostly also found in blood.

This clonotype was seen a few times. Antigen: not known. The specimen was blood. The sequence derives from a woman in her twenties or thirties with Graves' hyperthyroidism.

The CDR3 loop is CASSRGQGSSPLHF. CDR3 sequence (DNA): TGTGCCAGCAGTCGTGGGCAGGGGAGCTCACCCCTCCACTTT. The chain employs TRBV6-1 and TRBJ1-6; D might be TRBD1 (6 bases). Germline CDR1 and CDR2: MNHNS and SASEGT. The CDR3 extends over 14 amino acids. Trimming took off 5 bases at V and 10 bases at J, with 15 bases between the two ends.